These 27 T cell receptor beta chains share one sample of origin, sequenced in a study of CD8+CD57+ T cells in acquired aplastic anemia. Genomic DNA was employed as the template in profiling TCR beta VDJ and CDR3. TCRdb reprocessed the reads via MiXCR and lists one record per CDR3 protein. This sample yields around 170,000 distinct CDR3 sequences, of which approximately 45% are seen a single time; about 2.9% belongs to the top ten. Sequencing input: sorted CD4+, CD8+, or CD8+CD57+ T cells (not recorded which) from PBMCs. The receptor set was obtained from a human donor in good health.

The CDR3 DNA is TGTGCCACCAGCAGAGACAGGGAGGGCACCGGGGAGCTGTTTTTT. Its protein is CATSRDREGTGELFF. The chain employs TRBV15 and TRBJ2-2; 7 bases map to TRBD2. Germline V gene data show CDR1 as LNHNV and CDR2 as YYDKDF (reference sequence). V shed 0 bases, J shed 4 bases, and the junction held 2 bases outside the gene matches. The CDR3 is 15 amino acids.

This clonotype occurred many times. The chain links TRBV7-3 to TRBJ2-7, with a tentative D call TRBD2 (6 bases). V was pared by 0 bases and J by 5 bases, with 14 bases between. CDR1 is SGHTA and CDR2 is FQGTGA in the germline V gene. The CDR3 totals 15 residues. CDR3 sequence: CASSLTRESSHEQYF. The CDR3 nucleotides read TGTGCCAGCAGCTTAACCCGGGAGTCTTCCCACGAGCAGTACTTC.

This clonotype was observed at least ten times. This chain uses TRBV3-1 with TRBJ1-6; 7 bases match TRBD1. Trimming removed 1 base from V and 10 bases from J; junction bases left unmatched: 4. Per germline, CDR1 LGHDT and CDR2 YNNKEL (reference sequence). The CDR3 is made up of 14 amino acids. CDR3 in DNA: TGTGCCAGCAGCCAAGCAGGGGGAGGGTCACCCCTCCACTTT. This encodes CASSQAGGGSPLHF.

This clonotype was seen a handful of times. V and J are TRBV10-2 and TRBJ1-6; TRBD1 matches at 11 bases. Germline V gene lookup returns CDR1 WSHSY and CDR2 SAAADI. The CDR3 is 14 amino acids. V was pared by 7 bases and J by 9 bases, with 5 bases of the junction left unmatched. The CDR3 nucleotides are TGCGCCAGCAACCTGGGACAGGGGGGTTCACCCCTCCACTTT. It yields the protein CASNLGQGGSPLHF.

The V gene is TRBV2, the J gene TRBJ2-7; 8 nucleotides align to TRBD2. The CDR3 totals 15 residues. Per the germline V gene, CDR1 is SNHLY and CDR2 is FYNNEI. The ends lost 6 bases at V and 6 bases at J; junction bases unmatched: 13. Here the CDR3 reads CASSLAGTRAFEQYF. Written as DNA, the CDR3 is TGTGCCAGCAGCTTGGCGGGGACTAGGGCGTTCGAGCAGTACTTC. The complete variable domain, with remaining parts taken from reference TRBV2 and TRBJ2-7, reads EPEVTQTPSHQVTQMGQEVILRCVPISNHLYFYWYRQILGQKVEFLVSFYNNEISEKSEIFDDQFSVERPDGSNFTLKIRSTKLEDSAMYFCASSLAGTRAFEQYFGPGTRLTVT.

This clonotype showed up just a few times. A much larger clone sits a single nucleotide away, making a read error possible. The V gene is TRBV7-9, the J gene TRBJ2-1; 7 bases map to TRBD1. Trimming removed 5 bases from V and 9 bases from J; junction bases left unmatched: 4. This CDR3 comprises 12 residues. Germline V gene data show CDR1 as SEHNR and CDR2 as FQNEAQ (reference sequence). CDR3: CASSKQGTEQFF. The DNA for the CDR3 is TGTGCCAGCAGCAAACAGGGGACTGAGCAGTTCTTC.

The gene calls are TRBV11-1 and TRBJ2-7; 8 bases map to TRBD1. The CDR3 has 14 residues. V trimming: 5 bases; J trimming: 7 bases; junction bases outside the gene matches: 10. Germline V CDR1 and CDR2: SGHAT, FQDESV (reference sequence). The chain's CDR3 is CASSDGTGLGEQYF. CDR3 in DNA: TGTGCCAGCAGCGACGGGACAGGCTTGGGAGAGCAGTACTTC. Combining the CDR3 with reference TRBV11-1 and TRBJ2-7 gives the whole variable domain EAEVAQSPRYKITEKSQAVAFWCDPISGHATLYWYRQILGQGPELLVQFQDESVVDDSQLPKDRFSAERLKGVDSTLKIQPAELGDSAMYLCASSDGTGLGEQYFGPGTRLTVT.

The gene calls are TRBV4-1 and TRBJ1-2; D is undetermined. From germline, CDR1 is MGHRA and CDR2 YSYEKL. V shed 0 bases and J shed 9 bases, with 5 bases lying between them. The CDR3 is made up of 11 amino acids. The CDR3 DNA follows: TGCGCCAGCAGCCAAGATGAAAGCTACACCTTC. Translation gives CASSQDESYTF.

This clonotype was seen at least ten times. The CDR3 loop is CSARRTVNTEAFF. The CDR3 coding sequence is TGCAGTGCTAGACGGACCGTGAACACTGAAGCTTTCTTT. The V gene is TRBV20-1, the J gene TRBJ1-1; D gene unclear. The CDR3 consists of 13 residues. With 2 bases removed from V and 0 bases from J, the gap between germline ends came to 7 bases. The germline V gene has CDR1 DFQATT and CDR2 SNEGSKA (reference sequence).

This clonotype was recorded many times. V is TRBV10-2 and J is TRBJ2-3, with 8 bases lining up with TRBD1. Per the germline V gene, CDR1 is WSHSY and CDR2 is SAAADI. V dropped 7 bases and J dropped 6; count of bases not matched to a gene: 9. The CDR3 covers 14 residues. The CDR3 DNA follows: TGCGCCAGCACTGGACAGGGTCGCGGGGATACGCAGTATTTT. It translates to CASTGQGRGDTQYF.

Notes on this clonotype: The final CDR3 position lacks the conserved phenylalanine or tryptophan, pointing to a likely read error. This chain joins TRBV6-7 and TRBJ2-3; D is ambiguous. TRBV6-7 is an ORF; its function is uncertain. The V gene lost 6 bases and the J gene lost 10 bases, with 20 bases spanning the gap. This CDR3 contains 14 residues. CDR3 sequence reads: CASRKVGPAGPQYS. The CDR3, as DNA: TGTGCCAGCAGAAAAGTAGGACCAGCCGGACCGCAGTATTCT.

This clonotype was detected ten times or more. The chain carries TRBV2 and TRBJ2-7, with D tentatively TRBD1 (6 bases). The CDR3 covers 14 residues. Germline V gives CDR1 SNHLY, CDR2 FYNNEI. V was clipped by 6 bases and J by 0 bases, with 12 bases between them. The CDR3 DNA is TGTGCCAGCAGAACCGGGACAACCTCCTACGAGCAGTACTTC. It encodes CASRTGTTSYEQYF.

On this clonotype: A read error is possible here, since a much larger clone lies one base away. The chain has TRBV5-1 and TRBJ2-1, with unresolved D. Germline V gene data show CDR1 as SGHRS and CDR2 as YFSETQ. This CDR3 has 15 residues. CDR3 protein: CTSSLSVNPLNEQFF. In DNA form, the CDR3 reads TGCACCAGCAGCTTGTCTGTCAATCCTCTCAATGAGCAGTTCTTC. The full variable domain, completed using reference TRBV5-1 and TRBJ2-1, is KAGVTQTPRYLIKTRGQQVTLSCSPISGHRSVSWYQQTPGQGLQFLFEYFSETQRNKGNFPGRFSGRQFSNSRSEMNVSTLELGDSALYLCTSSLSVNPLNEQFFGPGTRLTVL.

J is TRBJ2-1 and V is TRBV29-1; TRBD2 agrees at 11 bases. V dropped 1 base and J dropped 7; count of bases not matched to a gene: 6. The length of the CDR3 is 15 residues. Germline V gene data show CDR1 as SQVTM and CDR2 as ANQGSEA. CDR3 protein: CSVEGVAGGPNEQFF. The CDR3 DNA sequence: TGCAGCGTTGAAGGGGTAGCGGGAGGGCCGAATGAGCAGTTCTTC.

This chain connects TRBV7-3 to TRBJ1-2; 10 bases line up with TRBD1. This CDR3 has 16 residues. In germline, CDR1 is SGHTA, CDR2 FQGTGA. With 6 bases clipped from V and 0 bases from J, the junction kept 7 bases outside the gene matches. CDR3 loop: CASSAGDRGTNYGYTF. The CDR3 DNA follows: TGTGCCAGCAGTGCCGGGGACAGGGGAACTAACTATGGCTACACCTTC.

V is TRBV7-6 and J is TRBJ2-4; TRBD1 agrees at 9 bases. The V segment lost 4 bases and the J segment 6 bases; nucleotides outside the gene matches: 4. CDR1 is SGHVS and CDR2 is FNYEAQ in the germline V gene. The CDR3 is made up of 14 amino acids. CDR3 protein: CASSSRQGGNIQYF. In DNA, the CDR3 is TGTGCCAGCAGCTCCCGACAGGGGGGAAACATTCAGTACTTC.

V is TRBV2 and J is TRBJ2-7, with 7 bases that match TRBD2. The germline gives CDR1 SNHLY, CDR2 FYNNEI. CDR3 size: 15 residues. After removal of 6 bases from V and 0 bases from J, the junction contained 8 bases not matched to a gene. CDR3 DNA sequence: TGTGCCAGCAGGTACCCGGGACTAACCTCCTACGAGCAGTACTTC. Translated: CASRYPGLTSYEQYF. The full variable domain, with the rest looked up from reference TRBV2 and TRBJ2-7, is EPEVTQTPSHQVTQMGQEVILRCVPISNHLYFYWYRQILGQKVEFLVSFYNNEISEKSEIFDDQFSVERPDGSNFTLKIRSTKLEDSAMYFCASRYPGLTSYEQYFGPGTRLTVT.

This clonotype appeared a few times. Possible read error: a much larger clone is one base away. The chain links TRBV5-1 to TRBJ2-7; no definite D call. Germline V gene data show CDR1 as SGHRS and CDR2 as YFSETQ. V lost 1 base to trimming and J lost 5 bases, with 10 bases between them. The CDR3 loop spans 13 amino acids. The CDR3 sequence: CASSLILRHEQYF. DNA for the CDR3: TGCGCCAGCAGCTTGATTCTTCGCCACGAGCAGTACTTC.

The chain is built from TRBV2 and TRBJ1-5, with D uncertain. The germline gives CDR1 SNHLY, CDR2 FYNNEI. With 0 bases removed from V and 0 bases from J, the gap between germline ends came to 12 bases. The CDR3 has 17 amino acids. CDR3 DNA sequence: TGTGCCAGCAGTGAAGCGCCTTCACGGACTAGCAATCAGCCCCAGCATTTT. Amino acids: CASSEAPSRTSNQPQHF.

Only a few counts were recorded for this clonotype. The chain combines TRBV10-3 with TRBJ2-5, with D uncertain. Germline V CDR1 and CDR2: ENHRY, SYGVKD. Trimming took 0 bases from V and 5 from J, leaving 19 bases between them. CDR3 length equals 17 residues. The CDR3: CAISESKVVMTYETQYF. The CDR3, as DNA: TGTGCCATCAGTGAGTCGAAGGTTGTTATGACTTACGAGACCCAGTACTTC.

The genes are TRBV11-2 and TRBJ2-1; tentative D call: TRBD2 (6 bases). Deletions cut 4 bases from V and 8 bases from J, with 21 bases between. In germline, CDR1 is SGHAT, CDR2 FQNNGV. CDR3 size: 16 residues. The CDR3 protein is CASSSPTSHLKHEQFF. The CDR3 DNA reads TGTGCCAGCAGCTCTCCCACTAGCCACTTGAAACATGAGCAGTTCTTC.

The table lists this clonotype with many counts. This rearrangement joins TRBV5-8 to TRBJ2-1; no clear D. This CDR3 region has 14 residues. Trimming stripped 0 bases from V and 6 bases from J, with 10 bases between. CDR1 is SGHTS and CDR2 is YDEGEE in the germline V gene. Here the CDR3 reads CASSLGRGANEQFF. The CDR3, as DNA: TGTGCCAGCAGCTTGGGGCGCGGCGCCAATGAGCAGTTCTTC.

The gene calls are TRBV20-1 and TRBJ2-5, with 8 bases aligning to TRBD2. The CDR3 length is 14 residues. V shed 0 bases, J shed 7 bases, and the junction held 7 bases outside the gene matches. Per the germline V gene, CDR1 is DFQATT and CDR2 is SNEGSKA (reference sequence). The CDR3 nucleotides are TGCAGTGCTAGAGATGTCCTAGCGGGCGGGACCCAGTACTTC. The encoded protein is CSARDVLAGGTQYF.

This sequence joins TRBV2 and TRBJ2-1, with D perhaps being TRBD1 or TRBD2 (5 bases each). The germline V gene encodes CDR1 SNHLY and CDR2 FYNNEI. V lost 5 bases and J lost 9, with 20 bases in between. The CDR3 extends over 15 amino acids. The CDR3: CASSYGPWGKLEQFF. Here the CDR3 DNA reads TGTGCCAGCAGTTACGGGCCTTGGGGGAAGCTTGAGCAGTTCTTC.

The chain combines TRBV11-2 with TRBJ2-1; 13 bases line up with TRBD2. Germline V gene sequence: CDR1 SGHAT, CDR2 FQNNGV. The CDR3 totals 18 residues. The trim removed 0 bases at V and 7 bases at J, leaving 9 bases unmatched. Here the CDR3 DNA reads TGTGCCAGCAGCTTAGAATCCGCCGGACTAGCGGGAGTAAATGAGCAGTTCTTC. Translating it yields CASSLESAGLAGVNEQFF.

This chain links TRBV6-1 with TRBJ2-3, with 12 bases aligning to TRBD2. Germline V gene data show CDR1 as MNHNS and CDR2 as SASEGT. V was clipped by 5 bases and J by 1 base; unmatched bases: 7. This CDR3 region has 17 residues. CDR3 region: CASSLLRTSGGTDTQYF. In DNA form, the CDR3 reads TGTGCCAGCAGTCTTCTTCGGACTAGCGGGGGCACAGATACGCAGTATTTT.

The V gene is TRBV4-1, the J gene TRBJ2-7, with a possible D match to TRBD1 (6 bases). Germline V CDR1 and CDR2: MGHRA, YSYEKL. The CDR3 totals 15 residues. Trimming took off 4 bases at V and 4 bases at J, with 17 bases between the two ends. The CDR3 sequence is CASSPFLGGLYEQYF. CDR3 nucleotide sequence: TGCGCCAGCAGCCCCTTTCTAGGGGGTCTTTACGAGCAGTACTTC.